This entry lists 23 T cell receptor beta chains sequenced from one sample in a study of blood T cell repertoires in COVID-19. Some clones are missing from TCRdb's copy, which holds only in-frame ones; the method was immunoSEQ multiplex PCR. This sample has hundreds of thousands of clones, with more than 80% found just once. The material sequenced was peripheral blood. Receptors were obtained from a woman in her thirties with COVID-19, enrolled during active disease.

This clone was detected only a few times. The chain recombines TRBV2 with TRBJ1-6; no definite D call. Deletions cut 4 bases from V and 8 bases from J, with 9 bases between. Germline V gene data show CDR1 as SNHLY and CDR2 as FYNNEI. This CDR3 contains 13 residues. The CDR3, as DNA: TGTGCCAGCAGTGCGCAGTTGGATTCACCCCTCCACTTT. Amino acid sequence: CASSAQLDSPLHF.

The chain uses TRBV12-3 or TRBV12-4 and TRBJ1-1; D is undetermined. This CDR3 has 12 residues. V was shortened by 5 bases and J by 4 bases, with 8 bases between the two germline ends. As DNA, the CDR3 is TGTGCCAGCAGTCCAGGACTCACTGAAGCTTTCTTT. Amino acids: CASSPGLTEAFF.

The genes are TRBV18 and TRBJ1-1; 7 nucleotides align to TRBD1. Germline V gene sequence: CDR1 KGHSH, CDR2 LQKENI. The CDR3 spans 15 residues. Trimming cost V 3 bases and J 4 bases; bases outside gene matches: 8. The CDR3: CASSPPGQRGTEAFF. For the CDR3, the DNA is TGTGCCAGCTCACCGCCGGGACAGCGAGGCACTGAAGCTTTCTTT.

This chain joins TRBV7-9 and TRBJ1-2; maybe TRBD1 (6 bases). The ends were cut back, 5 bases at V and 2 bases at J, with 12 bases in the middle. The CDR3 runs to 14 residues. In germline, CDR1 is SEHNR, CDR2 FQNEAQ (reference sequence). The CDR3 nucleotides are TGTGCCAGCAGCCTACGGACAGACAACTATGGCTACACCTTC. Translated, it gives CASSLRTDNYGYTF.

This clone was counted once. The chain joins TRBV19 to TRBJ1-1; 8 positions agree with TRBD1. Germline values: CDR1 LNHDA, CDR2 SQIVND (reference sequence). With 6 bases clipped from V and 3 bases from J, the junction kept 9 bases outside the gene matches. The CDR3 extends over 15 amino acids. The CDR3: CASSDPQGADTEAFF. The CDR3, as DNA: TGTGCCAGTAGCGATCCGCAGGGGGCGGACACTGAAGCTTTCTTT.

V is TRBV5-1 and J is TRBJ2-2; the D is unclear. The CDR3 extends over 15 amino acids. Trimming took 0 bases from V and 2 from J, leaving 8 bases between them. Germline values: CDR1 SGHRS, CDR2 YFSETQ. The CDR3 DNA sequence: TGCGCCAGCAGCTTGGGCGTTACTAACACCGGGGAGCTGTTTTTT. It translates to CASSLGVTNTGELFF.

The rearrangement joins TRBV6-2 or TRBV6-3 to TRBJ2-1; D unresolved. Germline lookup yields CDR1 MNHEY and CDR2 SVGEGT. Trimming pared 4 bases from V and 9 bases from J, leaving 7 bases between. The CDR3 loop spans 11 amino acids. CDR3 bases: TGTGCCAGCAGTTCCCTTCGTGAGCAGTTCTTC. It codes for CASSSLREQFF.

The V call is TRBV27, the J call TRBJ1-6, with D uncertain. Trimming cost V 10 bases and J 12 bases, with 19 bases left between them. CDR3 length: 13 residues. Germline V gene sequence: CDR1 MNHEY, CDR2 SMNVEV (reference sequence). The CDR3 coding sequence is TGTGCCACCACCGCATCCCCCCGGGAACCCCTCCACTTT. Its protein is CATTASPREPLHF.

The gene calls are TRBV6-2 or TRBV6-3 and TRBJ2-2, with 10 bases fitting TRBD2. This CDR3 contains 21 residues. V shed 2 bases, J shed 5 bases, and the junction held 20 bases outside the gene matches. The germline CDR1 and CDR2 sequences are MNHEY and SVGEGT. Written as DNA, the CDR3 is TGTGCCAGCAGTTACCCGAAGGGGGCTAGCGGGGGCCTCCCCTCGACCGGGGAGCTGTTTTTT. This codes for CASSYPKGASGGLPSTGELFF.

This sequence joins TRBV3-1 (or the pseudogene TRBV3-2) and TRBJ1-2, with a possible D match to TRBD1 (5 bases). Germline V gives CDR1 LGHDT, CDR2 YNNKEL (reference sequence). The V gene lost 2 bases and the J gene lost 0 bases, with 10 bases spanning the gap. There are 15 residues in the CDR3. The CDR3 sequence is CASSQWGQANYGYTF. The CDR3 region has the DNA TGTGCCAGCAGCCAATGGGGCCAGGCTAACTATGGCTACACCTTC.

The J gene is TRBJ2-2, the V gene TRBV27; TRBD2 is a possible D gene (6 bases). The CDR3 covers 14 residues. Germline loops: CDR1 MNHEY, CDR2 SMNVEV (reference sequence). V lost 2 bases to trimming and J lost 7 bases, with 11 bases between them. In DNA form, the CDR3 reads TGTGCCAGCAGTTTAAGTAGGGGAGGCGGGGAGCTGTTTTTT. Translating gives CASSLSRGGGELFF.

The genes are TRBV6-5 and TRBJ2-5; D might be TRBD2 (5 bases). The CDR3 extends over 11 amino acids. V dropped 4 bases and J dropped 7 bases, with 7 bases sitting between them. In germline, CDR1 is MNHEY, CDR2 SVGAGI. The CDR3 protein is CASSSRGTQYF. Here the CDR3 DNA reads TGTGCCAGCAGTTCTCGGGGGACCCAGTACTTC.

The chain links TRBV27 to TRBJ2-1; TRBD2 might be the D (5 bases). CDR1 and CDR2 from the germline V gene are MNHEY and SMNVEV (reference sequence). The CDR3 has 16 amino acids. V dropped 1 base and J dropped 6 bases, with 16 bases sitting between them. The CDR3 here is CASSLYPGKTFNEQFF. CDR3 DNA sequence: TGTGCCAGCAGTTTATATCCCGGGAAAACATTCAATGAGCAGTTCTTC.

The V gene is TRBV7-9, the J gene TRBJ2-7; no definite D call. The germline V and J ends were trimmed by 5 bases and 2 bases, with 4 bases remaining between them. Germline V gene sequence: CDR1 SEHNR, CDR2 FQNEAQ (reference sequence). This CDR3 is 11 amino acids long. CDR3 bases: TGTGCCAGCAGCGTAACCTACGAGCAGTACTTC. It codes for CASSVTYEQYF.

Here the CDR3 reads CASSLQGRNEKLFF. The DNA for the CDR3 is TGTGCCAGCAGCCTACAGGGACGTAATGAAAAACTGTTTTTT. The chain couples TRBV28 to TRBJ1-4; D might be TRBD1 (6 bases). CDR1 is MDHEN and CDR2 is SYDVKM in the germline V gene. Trimming took 6 bases from V and 4 from J, leaving 12 bases between them. The CDR3 runs to 14 residues. Variable domain in full (rest from reference TRBV28 and TRBJ1-4): DVKVTQSSRYLVKRTGEKVFLECVQDMDHENMFWYRQDPGLGLRLIYFSYDVKMKEKGDIPEGYSVSREKKERFSLILESASTNQTSMYLCASSLQGRNEKLFFGSGTQLSVL.

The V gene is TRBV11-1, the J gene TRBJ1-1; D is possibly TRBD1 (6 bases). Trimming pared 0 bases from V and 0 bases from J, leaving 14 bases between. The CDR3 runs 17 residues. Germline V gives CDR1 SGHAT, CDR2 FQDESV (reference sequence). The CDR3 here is CASSLAKLGAMNTEAFF. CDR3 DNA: TGTGCCAGCAGCTTAGCGAAGTTGGGGGCTATGAACACTGAAGCTTTCTTT. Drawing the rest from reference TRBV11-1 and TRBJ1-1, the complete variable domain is EAEVAQSPRYKITEKSQAVAFWCDPISGHATLYWYRQILGQGPELLVQFQDESVVDDSQLPKDRFSAERLKGVDSTLKIQPAELGDSAMYLCASSLAKLGAMNTEAFFGQGTRLTVV.

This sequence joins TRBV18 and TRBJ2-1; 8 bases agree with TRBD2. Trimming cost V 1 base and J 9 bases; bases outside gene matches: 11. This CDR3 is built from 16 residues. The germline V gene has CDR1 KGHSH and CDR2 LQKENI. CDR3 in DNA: TGTGCCAGCTCACCACGAGCGGGAGTAGGACATGGTGAGCAGTTCTTC. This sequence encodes CASSPRAGVGHGEQFF.

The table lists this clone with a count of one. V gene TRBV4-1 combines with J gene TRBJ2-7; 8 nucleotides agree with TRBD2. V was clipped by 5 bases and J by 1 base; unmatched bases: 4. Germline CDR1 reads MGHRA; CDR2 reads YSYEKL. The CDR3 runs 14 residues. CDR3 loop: CASSAAGGSYEQYF. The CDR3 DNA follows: TGCGCCAGCAGCGCCGCGGGAGGATCCTACGAGCAGTACTTC.

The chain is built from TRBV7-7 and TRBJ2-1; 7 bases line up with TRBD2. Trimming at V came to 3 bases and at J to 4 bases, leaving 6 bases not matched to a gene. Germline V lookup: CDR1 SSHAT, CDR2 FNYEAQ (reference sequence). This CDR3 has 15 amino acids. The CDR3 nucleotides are TGTGCCAGCAGCTTGGGGGGGTATGGTTACAATGAGCAGTTCTTC. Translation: CASSLGGYGYNEQFF.

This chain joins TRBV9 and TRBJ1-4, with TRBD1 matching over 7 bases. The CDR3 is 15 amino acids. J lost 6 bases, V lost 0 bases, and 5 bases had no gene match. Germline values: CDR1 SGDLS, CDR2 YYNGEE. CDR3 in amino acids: CASSVGGQHYEKLFF. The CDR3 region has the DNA TGTGCCAGCAGCGTAGGGGGACAGCATTATGAAAAACTGTTTTTT. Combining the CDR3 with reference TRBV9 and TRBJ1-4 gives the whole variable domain DSGVTQTPKHLITATGQRVTLRCSPRSGDLSVYWYQQSLDQGLQFLIQYYNGEERAKGNILERFSAQQFPDLHSELNLSSLELGDSALYFCASSVGGQHYEKLFFGSGTQLSVL.

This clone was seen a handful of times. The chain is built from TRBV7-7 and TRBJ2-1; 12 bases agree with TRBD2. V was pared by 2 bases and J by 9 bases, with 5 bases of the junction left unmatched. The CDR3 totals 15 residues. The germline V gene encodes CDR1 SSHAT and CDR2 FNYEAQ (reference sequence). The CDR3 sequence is CASSLLAGGPGEQFF. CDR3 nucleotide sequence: TGTGCCAGCAGCTTACTAGCGGGAGGGCCAGGTGAGCAGTTCTTC. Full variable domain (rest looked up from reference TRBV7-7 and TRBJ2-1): GAGVSQSPRYKVTKRGQDVTLRCDPISSHATLYWYQQALGQGPEFLTYFNYEAQPDKSGLPSDRFSAERPEGSISTLTIQRTEQRDSAMYRCASSLLAGGPGEQFFGPGTRLTVL.

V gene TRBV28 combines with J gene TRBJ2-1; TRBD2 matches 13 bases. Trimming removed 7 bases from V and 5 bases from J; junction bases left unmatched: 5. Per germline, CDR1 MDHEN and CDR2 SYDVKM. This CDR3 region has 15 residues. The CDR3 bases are TGTGCCAGCACCCAACTAGCGGGGGGGGACAATGAGCAGTTCTTC. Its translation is CASTQLAGGDNEQFF.

The CDR3 reads CATSPVRSSYEQYF. Here the CDR3 DNA reads TGTGCCACCAGCCCAGTACGGAGCTCCTACGAGCAGTACTTC. The rearrangement joins TRBV15 to TRBJ2-7; D unresolved. Trimming stripped 5 bases from V and 0 bases from J, with 11 bases between. CDR1 is LNHNV, CDR2 YYDKDF, per germline (reference sequence). The CDR3 covers 14 residues.